Listed below are T cell receptor beta chains from one sample, sequenced in a study of PD-1 blockade in classical Hodgkin lymphoma. Sequencing was performed with immunoSEQ multiplex PCR; in TCRdb, only in-frame clones are kept and a portion is missing. The repertoire has 30,000 to 45,000 clones, almost 70% of them found once; the top ten carry approximately 14%. The sample consisted of peripheral blood mononuclear cells (PBMCs), taken before the second cycle of nivolumab. Source of these receptors: a human donor with classical Hodgkin lymphoma. CDR3s include the opening cysteine and the closing phenylalanine or tryptophan. A D gene is named only where the DNA matches it firmly. Clone size appears in some rows only: once, few, many, or a class for an expanded clone.

clone_size j_call d_call v_call cdr3_nt cdr3_aa
. TRBJ2-3 . TRBV7-3 TGTGCCAGCAGCTTAACTGGGATGGGCACAGATACGCAGTATTTT CASSLTGMGTDTQYF
. TRBJ1-3 . TRBV28 TGTGCCAGCAGGAAGGCGAGCTCTGGAAACACCATATATTTT CASRKASSGNTIYF
. TRBJ1-5 . TRBV18 TGTGCCAGCTCACCACAGGGGGGGAATCAGCCCCAGCATTTT CASSPQGGNQPQHF
. TRBJ2-7 . TRBV7-8 TGTGCCAGCAGCTTAGTGCAGGGACCGGGCTTTGAGCAGTACTTC CASSLVQGPGFEQYF
. TRBJ2-2 . TRBV4-3 TGCGCCAGCAGCCAAGAGGGGGGTTCGAACACCGGGGAGCTGTTTTTT CASSQEGGSNTGELFF
. TRBJ1-5 . TRBV30 TGTGCCTGGAGTGTACTCGGGGGCAGCCAGCCCCAGCATTTT CAWSVLGGSQPQHF
. TRBJ2-3 . TRBV7-9 TGTGCCAGCAGCCTCCTCACAGATACGCAGTATTTT CASSLLTDTQYF
few TRBJ1-3 . TRBV7-9 TGTGCCAGCAGCATTACGGGGAGGTACTCTGGAAACACCATATATTTT CASSITGRYSGNTIYF
. TRBJ1-5 . TRBV2 TGTGCCAGCAGGGAAGCGGGCGGTGGTGGCAATCAGCCCCAGCATTTT CASREAGGGGNQPQHF
medium-sized TRBJ2-2 TRBD2 TRBV27 TGTGCCAGCAGTTCTTGGGGGGGAAACCGGGAGCTGTTTTTT CASSSWGGNRELFF
once TRBJ2-2 . TRBV6-4 TGTGCCAGCAGTGACTCGACTAGCGGGGAGCTGTTTTTT CASSDSTSGELFF
. TRBJ2-5 TRBD2 TRBV7-2 TGTGCCAGCAGCAATGGACTAGCGGGAGTGGCGGGAGAGACCCAGTACTTC CASSNGLAGVAGETQYF
. TRBJ2-3 . TRBV5-4 TGTGCCAGCAGCCCATGGGGGGGGGCTGCTATCGGCACAGATACGCAGTATTTT CASSPWGGAAIGTDTQYF
. TRBJ2-5 TRBD1 TRBV6-6 TGTGCCAGCAGTTACGAAAACAGGGGGCGAGGGACCCAGTACTTC CASSYENRGRGTQYF
. TRBJ2-5 . TRBV5-1 TGCGCCAGCAGCGAATTAAAAATGGGAACTGGGATGGAGACCCAGTACTTC CASSELKMGTGMETQYF
once TRBJ1-2 . TRBV30 TGTGCCTGGGGCCGGACGGACAACTATGGCTACACCTTC CAWGRTDNYGYTF
few TRBJ1-6 . TRBV6-5 TGTGCCAGCAGTTACTTCGTCCCCAATTCACCCCTCCACTTT CASSYFVPNSPLHF
once TRBJ1-2 TRBD1 TRBV7-9 TGTGCCAGCAGCCCGAGACAGGGTCGAGGCTACACCTTC CASSPRQGRGYTF
. TRBJ2-1 . TRBV5-1 TGCGCCAGCAGCTTTGGGGGCAATGAGCAGTTCTTC CASSFGGNEQFF
. TRBJ2-1 TRBD2 TRBV6-5 TGTGCCCATAGGACTAGCGGGAGCTATGAGCAGTTCTTC CAHRTSGSYEQFF
. TRBJ1-1 TRBD1 TRBV7-9 TGTGCCAGCAGCCCGGGACAGGGGCTAATGGGGGGTAGCACTGAAGCTTTCTTT CASSPGQGLMGGSTEAFF
medium-sized TRBJ1-5 . TRBV6-1 TGTGCCAGCAACGCGGGTCGCAATCAGCCCCAGCATTTT CASNAGRNQPQHF
. TRBJ1-1 . TRBV11-3 TGTGCCAGCAGCTTTCTTGGGGACACTGAAGCTTTCTTT CASSFLGDTEAFF
few TRBJ1-2 . TRBV6-1 TGTGCCAGCAGTGAAGGTAGCGTTGGAGGATACTATGGCTACACCTTC CASSEGSVGGYYGYTF
. TRBJ1-2 . TRBV6-1 TGTGCCAGCAGTGAGTTCGGACCTAACTATGGCTACACCTTC CASSEFGPNYGYTF
once TRBJ1-2 . TRBV21-1 TGTGCCAGCAGCAAACCGGGACAGGGCTTAGGCTACACCTTC CASSKPGQGLGYTF
. TRBJ2-7 . TRBV7-9 TGTGCCAGCAGCTTAAACAAGGGCTACGAGCAGTACTTC CASSLNKGYEQYF
. TRBJ2-5 TRBD2 TRBV19 TGTGCCAGTAGTACTACTAGCGGGAGTTACGCCCAGTACTTC CASSTTSGSYAQYF